The entry below describes one TCR beta chain. Germline CDR1 and CDR2: LGHNA and YSLEER. The V and J ends lost 5 bases and 5 bases, in that order; junction bases with no gene match: 9. The CDR3 length is 15 residues. The data were taken from a study of blood T cell repertoires in COVID-19. Overall study: Sites in the United States, Italy and Spain provided acute and convalescent COVID-19 samples. Sample material is recorded as cDNA or gDNA derived from T cells, B-cell-depleted T cells, or PBMCs.

Per the study methods: Reference gene primer amplification yielded estimated nucleated cell counts. Clones were read by immunoSEQ multiplex PCR, and TCRdb kept only the in-frame ones, dropping some. V, J and clone size are those of that table, while D and trimming were read from the DNA. The sample yields 65,000 to 90,000 clones, 79% seen once. This sequence was found in a man aged 55 to 70 with active or convalescent COVID-19. The specimen was peripheral blood. The rearrangement links TRBV4-3 to TRBJ2-5; 9 bases line up with TRBD2. The CDR3 region is CASSFGLAQVETQYF. The CDR3 DNA is TGCGCCAGCAGCTTCGGACTAGCGCAGGTGGAGACCCAGTACTTC.